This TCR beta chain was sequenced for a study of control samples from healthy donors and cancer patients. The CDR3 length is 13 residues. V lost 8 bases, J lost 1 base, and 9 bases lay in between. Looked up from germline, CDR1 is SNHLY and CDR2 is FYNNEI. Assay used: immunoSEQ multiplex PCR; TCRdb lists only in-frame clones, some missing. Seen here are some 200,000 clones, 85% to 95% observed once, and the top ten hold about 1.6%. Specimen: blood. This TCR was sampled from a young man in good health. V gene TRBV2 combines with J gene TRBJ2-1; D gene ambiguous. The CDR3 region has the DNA TGTGCCAGCGCAGGCGGATCCTACAATGAGCAGTTCTTC. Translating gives CASAGGSYNEQFF.